This passage covers 7 T cell receptor beta chains from one sample sequenced in a study of T cell changes during pregnancy in multiple sclerosis. TCRdb keeps only in-frame clones here, not all; method: immunoSEQ multiplex PCR. The data show about 36,000 clones, 88% seen once. The input for sequencing was CD4+ T cells from peripheral blood mononuclear cells, taken in the first trimester of pregnancy. The receptor source for this set is a female donor with multiple sclerosis, enrolled in a pregnancy study.

The rearrangement links TRBV5-4 to TRBJ1-2; possible D gene TRBD1, 5 bases. In germline, CDR1 is SGHNT, CDR2 YYREEE (reference sequence). Trimming left V 2 bases short and J 7 bases short, with 9 bases between. The CDR3 consists of 12 residues. CDR3 in amino acids: CASSLPTVGYTF. CDR3 nucleotide sequence: TGTGCCAGCAGCTTACCGACAGTTGGCTACACCTTC.

The genes are TRBV19 and TRBJ1-5, with TRBD1 identical over 8 bases. The CDR3 runs 14 residues. Per germline, CDR1 LNHDA and CDR2 SQIVND (reference sequence). V was clipped by 7 bases and J by 6 bases; unmatched bases: 8. In nucleotides, the CDR3 is TGTGCCAGTACGGACAGGGTGGAGGGTCAGCCCCAGCATTTT. Translation: CASTDRVEGQPQHF.

The chain recombines TRBV7-2 with TRBJ1-5, with a weak D call TRBD1 (6 bases). CDR1 is SGHTA and CDR2 is FQGNSA in the germline V gene. The germline V and J ends were trimmed by 5 bases and 2 bases, with 19 bases remaining between them. CDR3 length: 17 residues. CDR3 in amino acids: CASSREGGVLRNQPQHF. CDR3 nucleotides: TGTGCCAGCAGCCGTGAGGGGGGGGTTTTGCGCAATCAGCCCCAGCATTTT. The full variable domain, its missing parts supplied by reference TRBV7-2 and TRBJ1-5, is GAGVSQSPSNKVTEKGKDVELRCDPISGHTALYWYRQSLGQGLEFLIYFQGNSAPDKSGLPSDRFSAERTGGSVSTLTIQRTQQEDSAVYLCASSREGGVLRNQPQHFGDGTRLSIL.

This chain uses TRBV19 with TRBJ2-1, with 8 bases fitting TRBD1. The CDR3 spans 16 residues. V dropped 3 bases and J dropped 2; count of bases not matched to a gene: 6. Looked up from germline, CDR1 is LNHDA and CDR2 is SQIVND (reference sequence). DNA for the CDR3: TGTGCCAGTAGTATGCCCGGGACAGGACCCTACAATGAGCAGTTCTTC. Its translation: CASSMPGTGPYNEQFF.

This chain uses TRBV6-1 with TRBJ1-1; TRBD1 is a possible D gene (6 bases). Trimming left V 4 bases short and J 0 bases short, with 9 bases between. The germline CDR1 and CDR2 sequences are MNHNS and SASEGT. This CDR3 spans 14 amino acids. CDR3 bases: TGTGCCAGCAGTGGCAACAGGGTGAACACTGAAGCTTTCTTT. Encoded protein: CASSGNRVNTEAFF.

This clone was picked up one time. This sequence joins TRBV6-5 and TRBJ1-6; D is uncertain. Trimming pared 5 bases from V and 11 bases from J, leaving 13 bases between. The CDR3 contains 13 residues. Germline lookup yields CDR1 MNHEY and CDR2 SVGAGI. CDR3 sequence (DNA): TGTGCCAGCAGTCCGACCCCCGGGACACCCCTCCACTTT. Translating it yields CASSPTPGTPLHF.

The genes are TRBV25-1 and TRBJ1-2; 12 nucleotides agree with TRBD1. This CDR3 has 14 residues. Per the germline V gene, CDR1 is MGHDK and CDR2 is SYGVNS. V lost 8 bases to trimming and J lost 7 bases; unmatched junction nucleotides: 8. The CDR3 nucleotides read TGTGCCAGCTCCCCGGGGACAGGGGGCGGTGGCTACACCTTC. Translating gives CASSPGTGGGGYTF.